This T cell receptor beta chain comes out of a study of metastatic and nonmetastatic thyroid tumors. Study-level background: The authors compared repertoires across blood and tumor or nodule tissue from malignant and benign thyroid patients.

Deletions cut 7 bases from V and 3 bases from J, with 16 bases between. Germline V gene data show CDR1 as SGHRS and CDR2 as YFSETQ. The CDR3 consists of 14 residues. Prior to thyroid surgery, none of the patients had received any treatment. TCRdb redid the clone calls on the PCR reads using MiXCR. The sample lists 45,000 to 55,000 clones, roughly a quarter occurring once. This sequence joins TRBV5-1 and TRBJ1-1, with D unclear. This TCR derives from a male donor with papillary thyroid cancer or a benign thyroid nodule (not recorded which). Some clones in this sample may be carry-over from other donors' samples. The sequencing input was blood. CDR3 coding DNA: TGCGCCAGCCGTGGGGAGTTTTTATACACTGAAGCTTTCTTT. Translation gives CASRGEFLYTEAFF. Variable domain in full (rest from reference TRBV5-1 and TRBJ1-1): KAGVTQTPRYLIKTRGQQVTLSCSPISGHRSVSWYQQTPGQGLQFLFEYFSETQRNKGNFPGRFSGRQFSNSRSEMNVSTLELGDSALYLCASRGEFLYTEAFFGQGTRLTVV.